This T cell receptor beta chain was found in a study of siplizumab effects on memory and regulatory T cells. Study-level results: Confirmatory evidence of suppressive function in proliferating siplizumab-culture Tregs was not obtained.

Assays examined about 10^5 TCR templates per sample. The assay was immunoSEQ multiplex PCR, and TCRdb's table has in-frame clones only and misses some. The repertoire includes tens of thousands of clones, approximately 95% of them detected once, and roughly 0.3% sits in the top ten. Note on this clone: No antigen is known for it.

CDR1 and CDR2 from the germline V gene are MNHNY and SVGAGI (reference sequence). Trimming took 6 bases from V and 1 from J, leaving 11 bases between them. This CDR3 spans 14 amino acids. The V gene is TRBV6-6, the J gene TRBJ2-3; D ambiguous. The specimen sequenced was non-Treg CD4+ T cells sorted from blood. This TCR was sampled from a human donor in good health. For the CDR3, the DNA is TGTGCCAGCAGAAGTAGTGGGGGCACAGATACGCAGTATTTT. The encoded protein is CASRSSGGTDTQYF.